This T cell receptor (beta chain) stems from a study of blood T cell repertoires in COVID-19. Libraries were prepared by immunoSEQ multiplex PCR; TCRdb keeps only in-frame clonotypes and omits some of them. Of about 430,000 clones listed, 70% to 90% are singletons. The CDR3 extends over 14 amino acids. Germline CDR1 reads GTSNPN; CDR2 reads SVGIG (reference sequence). V dropped 5 bases and J dropped 6; count of bases not matched to a gene: 6. Sequenced input: PBMCs or T cells enriched from blood (not recorded which). The receptor comes from a woman under 30 who had been exposed to COVID-19. V and J are TRBV30 and TRBJ1-6, with TRBD1 matching 8 bases. CDR3 loop: CAWGRQGINSPLHF. In nucleotides, the CDR3 is TGTGCCTGGGGAAGACAGGGGATTAATTCACCCCTCCACTTT.